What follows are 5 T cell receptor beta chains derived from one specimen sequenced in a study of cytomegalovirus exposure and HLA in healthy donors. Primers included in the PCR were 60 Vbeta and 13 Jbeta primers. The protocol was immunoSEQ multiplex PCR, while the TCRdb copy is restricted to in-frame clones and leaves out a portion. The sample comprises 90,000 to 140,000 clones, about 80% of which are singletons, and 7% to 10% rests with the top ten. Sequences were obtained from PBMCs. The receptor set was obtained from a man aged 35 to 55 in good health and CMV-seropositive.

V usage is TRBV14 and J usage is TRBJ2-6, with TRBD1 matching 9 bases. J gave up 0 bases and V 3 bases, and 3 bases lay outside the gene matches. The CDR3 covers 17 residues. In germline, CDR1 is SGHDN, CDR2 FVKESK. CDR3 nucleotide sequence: TGTGCCAGCAGCCACCTACAGGGGGCCTCTGGGGCCAACGTCCTGACTTTC. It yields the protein CASSHLQGASGANVLTF.

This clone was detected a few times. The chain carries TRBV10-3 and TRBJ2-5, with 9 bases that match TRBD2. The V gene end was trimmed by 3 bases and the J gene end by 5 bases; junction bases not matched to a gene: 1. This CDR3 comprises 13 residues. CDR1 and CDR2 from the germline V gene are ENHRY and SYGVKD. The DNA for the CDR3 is TGTGCCATCAGTGAAGGACTAGCGGAGACCCAGTACTTC. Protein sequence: CAISEGLAETQYF.

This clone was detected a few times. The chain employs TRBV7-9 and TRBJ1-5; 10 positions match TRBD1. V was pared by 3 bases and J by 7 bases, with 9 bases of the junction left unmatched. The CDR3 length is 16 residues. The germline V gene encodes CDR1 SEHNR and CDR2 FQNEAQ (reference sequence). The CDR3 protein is CASSFYAGTGEQPQHF. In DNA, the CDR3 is TGTGCCAGCAGCTTTTACGCCGGGACAGGGGAGCAGCCCCAGCATTTT. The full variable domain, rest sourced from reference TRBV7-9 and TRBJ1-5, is DTGVSQNPRHKITKRGQNVTFRCDPISEHNRLYWYRQTLGQGPEFLTYFQNEAQLEKSRLLSDRFSAERPKGSFSTLEIQRTEQGDSAMYLCASSFYAGTGEQPQHFGDGTRLSIL.

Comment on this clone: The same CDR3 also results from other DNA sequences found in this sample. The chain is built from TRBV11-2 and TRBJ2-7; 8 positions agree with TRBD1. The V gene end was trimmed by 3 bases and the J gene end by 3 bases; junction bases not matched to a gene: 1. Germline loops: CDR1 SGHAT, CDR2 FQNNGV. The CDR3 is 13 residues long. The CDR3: CASSLGQVYEQYF. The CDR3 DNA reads TGTGCCAGCAGCTTGGGACAGGTCTACGAGCAGTACTTC.

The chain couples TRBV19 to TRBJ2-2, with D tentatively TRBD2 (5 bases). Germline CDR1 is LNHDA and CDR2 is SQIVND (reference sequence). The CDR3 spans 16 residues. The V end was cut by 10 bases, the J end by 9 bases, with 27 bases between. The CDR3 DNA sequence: TGTGCCACCACCCTGAGGGCCACGTCTTTCCACCGGGAGCTGTTTTTT. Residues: CATTLRATSFHRELFF.